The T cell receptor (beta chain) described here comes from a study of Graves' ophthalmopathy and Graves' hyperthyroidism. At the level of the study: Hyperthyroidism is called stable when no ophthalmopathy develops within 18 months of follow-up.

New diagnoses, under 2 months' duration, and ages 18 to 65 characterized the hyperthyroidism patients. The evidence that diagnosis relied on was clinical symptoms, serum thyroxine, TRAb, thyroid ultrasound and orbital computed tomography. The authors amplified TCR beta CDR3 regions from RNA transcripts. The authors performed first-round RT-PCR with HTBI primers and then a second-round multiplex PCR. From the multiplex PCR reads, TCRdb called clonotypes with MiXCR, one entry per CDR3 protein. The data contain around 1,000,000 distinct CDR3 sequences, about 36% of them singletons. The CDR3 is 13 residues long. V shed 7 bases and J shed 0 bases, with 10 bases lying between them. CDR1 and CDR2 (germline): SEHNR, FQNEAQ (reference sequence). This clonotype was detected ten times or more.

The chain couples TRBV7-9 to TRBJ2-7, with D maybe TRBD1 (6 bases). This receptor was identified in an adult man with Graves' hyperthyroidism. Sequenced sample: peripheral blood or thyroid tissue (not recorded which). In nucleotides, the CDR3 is TGTGCCAGCAATACAGGGAACTCCTACGAGCAGTACTTC. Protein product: CASNTGNSYEQYF.